The 21 T cell receptor beta chains given below trace back to one sample, sequenced in a study of blood T cell repertoires in COVID-19. Method: immunoSEQ multiplex PCR; TCRdb's copy keeps in-frame clones and lacks some. Here the sample spans approximately 60,000 clones, roughly three quarters being singletons. Input material: peripheral blood. The source of these receptors is a woman of 80 years or more with acute or convalescent COVID-19.

The chain links TRBV5-1 to TRBJ2-1, with D perhaps TRBD2 (5 bases). V lost 4 bases to trimming and J lost 1 base, with 15 bases between them. Germline V gene lookup returns CDR1 SGHRS and CDR2 YFSETQ. The CDR3 consists of 16 residues. In nucleotides, the CDR3 is TGCGCCAGCAGCACCAGTCCGAGGAGGTCCTACAATGAGCAGTTCTTC. Encoded protein: CASSTSPRRSYNEQFF.

The V call is TRBV24-1, the J call TRBJ2-1; TRBD2 matches 11 bases. Germline CDR1 KGHDR, CDR2 SFDVKD. V lost 3 bases to trimming and J lost 9 bases; unmatched junction nucleotides: 9. This CDR3 spans 16 amino acids. CDR3 residues: CATSDQTSGNVGEQFF. CDR3 nucleotide sequence: TGTGCCACCAGTGATCAGACTAGCGGGAATGTCGGTGAGCAGTTCTTC.

The sample holds one count of this clone. The rearrangement links TRBV6-6 to TRBJ1-5; 7 bases are shared with TRBD1. Trimming removed 4 bases from V and 7 bases from J; junction bases left unmatched: 10. This CDR3 is 15 amino acids long. Germline V gives CDR1 MNHNY, CDR2 SVGAGI (reference sequence). CDR3 residues: CASSSITGVRQPQHF. CDR3 DNA sequence: TGTGCCAGCAGTTCTATAACAGGGGTGAGGCAGCCCCAGCATTTT.

The rearrangement uses TRBV19 and TRBJ1-2; D is possibly TRBD1 (5 bases). CDR3 length: 14 amino acids. The V and J ends lost 7 bases and 5 bases respectively, with 17 bases between them. Germline lookup yields CDR1 LNHDA and CDR2 SQIVND (reference sequence). The CDR3 region is CASKFLDNSYGYTF. CDR3 sequence (DNA): TGTGCCAGTAAGTTTTTGGACAACTCATATGGCTACACCTTC.

The CDR3 is CASAIGRSNYGYTF. CDR3 DNA: TGTGCCAGCGCTATTGGCAGGTCTAACTATGGCTACACCTTC. The chain has TRBV27 and TRBJ1-2; D gene uncertain. Germline V gene lookup returns CDR1 MNHEY and CDR2 SMNVEV (reference sequence). V lost 8 bases, J lost 0 bases, and 13 bases lay in between. The CDR3 has 14 amino acids.

The V gene is TRBV10-1, the J gene TRBJ2-1; D is perhaps TRBD1 (6 bases). CDR1 and CDR2 from the germline V gene are WNHNN and SYGVQD (reference sequence). This CDR3 has 17 amino acids. The V end lost 0 bases, the J end lost 0 bases, and 12 bases lay between the germline ends. This CDR3 is CASSESGAASSYNEQFF. The CDR3 coding sequence is TGCGCCAGCAGTGAGTCGGGGGCAGCGAGCTCCTACAATGAGCAGTTCTTC.

Only one count was recorded for this clone. The rearrangement links TRBV6-5 to TRBJ1-5; 7 bases fit TRBD1. This CDR3 is 14 amino acids long. Germline CDR1 and CDR2: MNHEY and SVGAGI. Trimming removed 6 bases from V and 7 bases from J; junction bases left unmatched: 9. The CDR3 DNA is TGTGCCAGCAGCCGAGTTTGGGACAGACAGCCCCAGCATTTT. It codes for CASSRVWDRQPQHF.

This rearrangement joins TRBV3-1 (or the pseudogene TRBV3-2) to TRBJ1-1; D is undetermined. Looked up from germline, CDR1 is LGHDT and CDR2 is YNNKEL (reference sequence). The V end was cut by 3 bases, the J end by 6 bases, with 8 bases between. CDR3 size: 12 residues. The CDR3 DNA reads TGTGCCAGCAGCCAGGCAAAAGCTGAAGCTTTCTTT. Encoded protein: CASSQAKAEAFF.

The chain is built from TRBV12-3 or TRBV12-4 and TRBJ1-2; D might be TRBD1 (6 bases). The CDR3 spans 12 residues. With 3 bases removed from V and 8 bases from J, the gap between germline ends came to 10 bases. The CDR3 DNA reads as TGTGCCAGCAGTTTGGGGGGGCGAGGCTACACCTTC. Translated, it gives CASSLGGRGYTF.

The chain is built from TRBV29-1 and TRBJ2-1, with D possibly being TRBD2 (5 bases). Per the germline V gene, CDR1 is SQVTM and CDR2 is ANQGSEA. This CDR3 region has 13 residues. Trimming took off 7 bases at V and 6 bases at J, with 16 bases between the two ends. The CDR3 DNA sequence: TGCAGCGGCCTGTGGCTAGCCGGCAATGAGCAGTTCTTC. Translating gives CSGLWLAGNEQFF.

CDR3 in DNA: TGTGCCAGCAGCCAAGATCCAGCGGGAGCCTCCGAGACCCAGTACTTC. Its protein is CASSQDPAGASETQYF. V gene TRBV3-1 (or the pseudogene TRBV3-2) combines with J gene TRBJ2-5, with 8 bases lining up with TRBD2. Germline trimming cut 0 bases from V and 5 bases from J; bases unmatched to any gene: 8. The CDR3 length is 16 residues. Germline V lookup: CDR1 LGHDT, CDR2 YNNKEL (reference sequence).

V is TRBV27 and J is TRBJ2-2; the D is unclear. The CDR3 covers 12 residues. Germline V gene sequence: CDR1 MNHEY, CDR2 SMNVEV (reference sequence). V was clipped by 3 bases and J by 7 bases, with 6 bases between them. The CDR3 sequence: CASSLRGGELFF. CDR3 DNA: TGTGCCAGCAGTTTGAGAGGCGGGGAGCTGTTTTTT.

The genes are TRBV11-2 and TRBJ2-5, with a possible D match to TRBD2 (7 bases). The CDR3 is 13 amino acids. With 5 bases removed from V and 9 bases from J, the gap between germline ends came to 16 bases. Germline lookup yields CDR1 SGHAT and CDR2 FQNNGV. The CDR3 nucleotides are TGTGCCAGCAGCGTGGAGGGGGGGGTGGCCCAGTACTTC. Translated, it gives CASSVEGGVAQYF.

The sample holds a few counts of this clone. V usage is TRBV18 and J usage is TRBJ2-1; TRBD1 matches 7 bases. The CDR3 covers 15 residues. Germline CDR1 and CDR2: KGHSH and LQKENI. V gave up 3 bases and J gave up 3 bases; unmatched junction bases: 5. Here the CDR3 DNA reads TGTGCCAGCTCACCTTCGGACAGGAGCTACAATGAGCAGTTCTTC. This codes for CASSPSDRSYNEQFF. Together with reference TRBV18 and TRBJ2-1, the CDR3 gives the full variable domain: NAGVMQNPRHLVRRRGQEARLRCSPMKGHSHVYWYRQLPEEGLKFMVYLQKENIIDESGMPKERFSAEFPKEGPSILRIQQVVRGDSAAYFCASSPSDRSYNEQFFGPGTRLTVL.

Here the CDR3 DNA reads TGTGCCAGCAGCTCAAAGCCGGAGCGGGAGGACACAGATACGCAGTATTTT. Protein sequence: CASSSKPEREDTDTQYF. The V call is TRBV21-1, the J call TRBJ2-3; the tabulated D call, TRBD2, remains unverified against the DNA. TRBV21-1 represents a pseudogene. The CDR3 length is 17 residues.

The chain combines TRBV28 with TRBJ1-2, with D possibly TRBD1 on 5 matching bases. The V end was cut by 6 bases, the J end by 0 bases, with 20 bases between. The CDR3 loop spans 17 amino acids. Per the germline V gene, CDR1 is MDHEN and CDR2 is SYDVKM. The DNA of the CDR3 is TGTGCCAGCAGGTCTCCGACAGCCCCTTGGGCTAACTATGGCTACACCTTC. Its protein product is CASRSPTAPWANYGYTF.

The chain recombines TRBV15 with TRBJ2-7; D possibly corresponds to TRBD1 (6 bases). CDR1 and CDR2 from the germline V gene are LNHNV and YYDKDF (reference sequence). V was trimmed by 0 bases and J by 9 bases, leaving 9 bases between them. This CDR3 has 12 residues. The CDR3 region has the DNA TGTGCCACCAGCAGAGATCAGGACAGGCAGTACTTC. Translated, it gives CATSRDQDRQYF.

J is TRBJ1-2 and V is TRBV4-2; unclear D gene. Trimming took off 0 bases at V and 8 bases at J, with 13 bases between the two ends. The germline V gene encodes CDR1 LGHNA and CDR2 YNFKEQ. The CDR3 contains 14 residues. CDR3: CASSQEDPFRGYTF. CDR3 nucleotide sequence: TGTGCCAGCAGCCAAGAAGATCCATTCCGGGGCTACACCTTC.

This chain connects TRBV20-1 to TRBJ1-6, with 8 bases fitting TRBD1. With V trimmed by 3 bases and J by 7 bases, 2 bases remained unmatched. This CDR3 contains 13 residues. Germline CDR1 reads DFQATT; CDR2 reads SNEGSKA (reference sequence). CDR3 amino acids: CSASRDRNSPLHF. CDR3 nucleotide sequence: TGCAGTGCTAGTAGGGACAGGAATTCACCCCTCCACTTT.

The V call is TRBV5-1, the J call TRBJ1-1; D ambiguous. The V gene lost 4 bases and the J gene lost 4 bases, with 11 bases spanning the gap. The CDR3 sequence is 13 residues long. The germline gives CDR1 SGHRS, CDR2 YFSETQ. The CDR3 coding sequence is TGCGCCAGCAGCCCGACATCCCCCACTGAAGCTTTCTTT. Translated: CASSPTSPTEAFF.

Comments on this clone: Its ends do not fully match the called genes, so a read error is possible. The J gene is TRBJ2-1, the V gene TRBV7-8; 7 positions match TRBD2. The CDR3 is made up of 12 amino acids. The V gene's germline CDR1 is SGHVS and CDR2 FQNEAQ. Here the CDR3 DNA reads TGTGCCAGCAGCCTGGATGGCGGGAGCCCGCTCTTC. Its protein product is CASSLDGGSPLF. The full variable domain, in which reference TRBV7-8 and TRBJ2-1 provide the parts outside the CDR3, is GAGVSQSPRYKVAKRGQDVALRCDPISGHVSLFWYQQALGQGPEFLTYFQNEAQLDKSGLPSDRFFAERPEGSVSTLKIQRTQQEDSAVYLCASSLDGGSPLFGPGTRLTVL.